The rows below give T cell receptor beta chains drawn from one sample of a study of T cell responses to AZD1222 COVID-19 vaccine. TCRdb's copy holds only in-frame clones and misses some; the assay was immunoSEQ multiplex PCR. In the table there are about 130,000 clones, 80% to 90% of which are singletons. The sample consisted of peripheral blood, taken 28 days after the second AZD1222 dose. The origin of the receptors is an adult who received the AZD1222 COVID-19 vaccine. Both conserved end residues are part of each CDR3. D genes are given only for firm matches. Some rows mark clone size as missing; the rest say once, few, many or name a class of expanded clone.

cdr3_nt,cdr3_aa,clone_size,d_call,j_call,v_call
TGTGCCAGCAGCGCCCCGGGGGCAGGGTACGGTCAGCCCCAGCATTTT,CASSAPGAGYGQPQHF,.,.,TRBJ1-5,TRBV7-9
TGTGCCAGCAGCCCGCACACAACTAATGAAAAACTGTTTTTT,CASSPHTTNEKLFF,.,.,TRBJ1-4,TRBV7-2
TGTGCCAGCTCACCCGACAGGGAAAGCGACTATGGCTACACCTTC,CASSPDRESDYGYTF,few,TRBD1,TRBJ1-2,TRBV18
TGCGCCAGCAGCCAGATCGGGACCTCGGGTCAGCCCCAGCATTTT,CASSQIGTSGQPQHF,.,.,TRBJ1-5,TRBV4-1
TGTGCCAGCAGCTTGGGGACTTCCGGGACAGGGTACGAAAAACTGTTTTTT,CASSLGTSGTGYEKLFF,.,TRBD1,TRBJ1-4,TRBV5-5
TGTGCCAGCAGCTTAGGTAGTTCAGATACGCAGTATTTT,CASSLGSSDTQYF,.,.,TRBJ2-3,TRBV7-2
TGCGCCACCCATACGGACAGGGGGTCCTACGAGCAGTACTTC,CATHTDRGSYEQYF,.,TRBD1,TRBJ2-7,TRBV10-2
TGTGCTAGTGGTTTGGGTAGCGGGCTCTCCTACGAGCAGTACTTC,CASGLGSGLSYEQYF,few,TRBD2,TRBJ2-7,TRBV12-5
TGTGCCAGCATTGAGCGGGGGGGCGTTACGCAGTATTTT,CASIERGGVTQYF,.,TRBD2,TRBJ2-3,TRBV2
TGTGCCAGCTCACGGTCCGGGACAGTTAATTCACCCCTCCACTTT,CASSRSGTVNSPLHF,.,TRBD1,TRBJ1-6,TRBV18
TGTGCCAGCAGTTACGAGACCGGGACGGTGAACACTGAAGCTTTCTTT,CASSYETGTVNTEAFF,.,.,TRBJ1-1,TRBV6-5
TGTGCCAGCAGCTTAGCGGGGACTAGCACAGATACGCAGTATTTT,CASSLAGTSTDTQYF,.,.,TRBJ2-3,TRBV7-9
TGCAGCGTTGCCCGCTCACCTCTCCGGACAGCCAACACTGAAGCTTTCTTT,CSVARSPLRTANTEAFF,.,.,TRBJ1-1,TRBV29-1
TGTGCCACCAGTGATCCTGGGACTAGCGGGAGAAAAAATGAGCAGTTCTTC,CATSDPGTSGRKNEQFF,.,TRBD2,TRBJ2-1,TRBV24-1
TGTGCCACCAGCACCCCGTCCGGGGATGGCTACACCTTC,CATSTPSGDGYTF,.,.,TRBJ1-2,TRBV15
TGTGCCACCAGTGATTCGGCCCCTAGCGGGGGCTACAATGAGCAGTTCTTC,CATSDSAPSGGYNEQFF,.,TRBD2,TRBJ2-1,TRBV24-1
TGTGCCAGCAGCCTACAGGTCGGGGGCTACACCTTC,CASSLQVGGYTF,.,.,TRBJ1-2,TRBV5-8
TGTGCCACCTCAGGGGTGGCGGGAATGTACAATGAGCAGTTCTTC,CATSGVAGMYNEQFF,.,.,TRBJ2-1,TRBV5-6
TGCGCCAGCAGTTTCCACATAACCCCGGGGCCGAAGGATGAGCAGTTCTTC,CASSFHITPGPKDEQFF,.,.,TRBJ2-1,TRBV10-2
TGCAGCGTTCGATCCCGGGCAACTAATGAAAAACTGTTTTTT,CSVRSRATNEKLFF,.,.,TRBJ1-4,TRBV29-1
TGTGCCAGCAGCTGGGCAACAGGGAGTTCACCCCTCCACTTT,CASSWATGSSPLHF,.,.,TRBJ1-6,TRBV5-5
TGTGCCAGCAGCTTATGGGGGCCTCAGCCCCAGCATTTT,CASSLWGPQPQHF,.,.,TRBJ1-5,TRBV7-2
TGTGCCAGCAGCTTAGAGGAGGGAGGTTACACCTTC,CASSLEEGGYTF,.,.,TRBJ1-2,TRBV7-9
TGTGCCAGCAGCCAAGGGTCAAAAGCTTTCTTT,CASSQGSKAFF,.,.,TRBJ1-1,TRBV3-1/TRBV3-2
TGTGCCAGCAGCCAAAGGGGCGGGGGACGCTCTGGAAACACCATATATTTT,CASSQRGGGRSGNTIYF,few,.,TRBJ1-3,TRBV3-1/TRBV3-2
TGTGCCAGCAGCCCTGTTATAACAGACGGGGGAAACACCATATATTTT,CASSPVITDGGNTIYF,.,.,TRBJ1-3,TRBV28